This T cell receptor (delta chain) came from a study of γδ T cells in repeated Plasmodium falciparum infection. Study summary: Malian children with intense seasonal malaria exposure were compared with matched Australian children. Four controlled malaria infections with P. falciparum NF54 spanned about 600 days. General observations from the study: Compared with Australian children, Malian Vdelta2-negative repertoires seemed more clonal, less diverse, less shared.

Gammadelta T cells were flow-sorted from PBMC into Vgamma9/Vdelta2+ and Vdelta2-negative populations for bulk analysis. Sequencing covered both gamma and delta TCR chains per sample. TCRdb reanalyzed the multiplex PCR reads using CATT. The sample gives tens of thousands of delta-chain clones, more than 0.85% of which show up once; more than 9% is in the top ten. A few counts support this clone. Antigen unknown. TCRdb's entry gives the protein of a much larger clone, which mismatches this DNA's translation at residue 4, likely from a read error; the protein reported here is translated from the DNA. Germline V gives CDR1 TSWWSYY, CDR2 QGS. The length of the CDR3 is 19 residues. Trimming took 8 bases from V and 1 from J, leaving 29 bases between them.

Specimen: gamma-delta T cells from blood. The sequence was collected from a pool of human donors (malaria-infected and uninfected, not separated). The gene calls are TRDV1 and TRDJ1; a possible D gene is TRDD3 (6 bases). Assignment of the J gene here rests on matching the DNA to germline, because TCRdb gives none. The CDR3 nucleotides read TGTGCTCTTAGGGGCCGGAGAACTGGGCAACCTAGGCTCACCGATAAACTCATCTTT. It is translated as CALRGRRTGQPRLTDKLIF.